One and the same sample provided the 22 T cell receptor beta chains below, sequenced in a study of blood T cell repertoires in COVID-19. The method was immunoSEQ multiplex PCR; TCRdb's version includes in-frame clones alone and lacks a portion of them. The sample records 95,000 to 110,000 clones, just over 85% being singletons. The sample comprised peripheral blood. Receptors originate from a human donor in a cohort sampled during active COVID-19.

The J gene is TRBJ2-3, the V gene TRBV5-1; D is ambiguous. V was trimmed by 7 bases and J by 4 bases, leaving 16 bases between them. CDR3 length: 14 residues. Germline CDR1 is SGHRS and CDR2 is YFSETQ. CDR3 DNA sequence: TGCGCCAGCGCCCCAGCCCAGCGCCCAGATACGCAGTATTTT. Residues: CASAPAQRPDTQYF.

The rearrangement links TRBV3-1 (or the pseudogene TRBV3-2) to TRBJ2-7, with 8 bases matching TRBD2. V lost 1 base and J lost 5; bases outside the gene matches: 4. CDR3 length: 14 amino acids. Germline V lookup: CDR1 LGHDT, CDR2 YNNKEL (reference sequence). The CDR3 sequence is CASSQGTGRDEQYF. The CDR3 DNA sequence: TGTGCCAGCAGCCAAGGAACCGGGAGGGACGAGCAGTACTTC.

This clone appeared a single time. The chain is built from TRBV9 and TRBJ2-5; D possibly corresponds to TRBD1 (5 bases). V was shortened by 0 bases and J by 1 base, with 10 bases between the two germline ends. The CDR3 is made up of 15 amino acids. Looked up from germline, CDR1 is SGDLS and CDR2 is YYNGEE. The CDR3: CASSVDSGLQETQYF. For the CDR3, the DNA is TGTGCCAGCAGCGTAGACTCAGGGCTCCAAGAGACCCAGTACTTC.

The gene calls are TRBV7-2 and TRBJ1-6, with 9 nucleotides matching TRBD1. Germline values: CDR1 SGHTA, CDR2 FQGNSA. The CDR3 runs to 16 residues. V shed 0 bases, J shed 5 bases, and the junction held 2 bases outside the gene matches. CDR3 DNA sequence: TGTGCCAGCAGCTTAGCTAGGACAGGGGATAATTCACCCCTCCACTTT. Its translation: CASSLARTGDNSPLHF.

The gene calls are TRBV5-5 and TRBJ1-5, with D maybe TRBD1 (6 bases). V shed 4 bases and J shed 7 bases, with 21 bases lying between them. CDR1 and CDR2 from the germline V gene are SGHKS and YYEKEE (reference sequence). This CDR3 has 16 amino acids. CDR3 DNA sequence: TGTGCCAGCAGCCTAGAGGACAGCTCCTTAGGGCAGCCCCAGCATTTT. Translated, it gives CASSLEDSSLGQPQHF.

The CDR3 sequence is CASSSPALQGIIYEQYF. CDR3 DNA sequence: TGTGCCAGCAGCTCTCCGGCATTACAGGGGATAATCTACGAGCAGTACTTC. The chain recombines TRBV27 with TRBJ2-7; 7 bases line up with TRBD1. Per the germline V gene, CDR1 is MNHEY and CDR2 is SMNVEV (reference sequence). J gave up 3 bases and V 6 bases, and 17 bases lay outside the gene matches. The CDR3 runs 17 residues.

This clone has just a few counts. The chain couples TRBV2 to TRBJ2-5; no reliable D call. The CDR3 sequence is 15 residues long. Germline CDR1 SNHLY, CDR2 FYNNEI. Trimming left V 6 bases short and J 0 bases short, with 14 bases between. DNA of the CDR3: TGTGCCAGCAGACAGTCTTCCCTGTACCAAGAGACCCAGTACTTC. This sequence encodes CASRQSSLYQETQYF.

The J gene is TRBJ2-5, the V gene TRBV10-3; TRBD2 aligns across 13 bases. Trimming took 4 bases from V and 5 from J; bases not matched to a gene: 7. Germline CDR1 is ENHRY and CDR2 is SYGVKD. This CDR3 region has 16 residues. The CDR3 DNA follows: TGTGCCATCAGTGGGACTAGCGGGGGCCCCCAGGAGACCCAGTACTTC. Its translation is CAISGTSGGPQETQYF.

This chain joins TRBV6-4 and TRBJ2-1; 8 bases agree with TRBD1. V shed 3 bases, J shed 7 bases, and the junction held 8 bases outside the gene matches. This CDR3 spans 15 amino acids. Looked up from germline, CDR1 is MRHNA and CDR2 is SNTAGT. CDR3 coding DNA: TGTGCCAGCAGTGAGCTACAGGGGGTTAGGAATGAGCAGTTCTTC. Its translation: CASSELQGVRNEQFF.

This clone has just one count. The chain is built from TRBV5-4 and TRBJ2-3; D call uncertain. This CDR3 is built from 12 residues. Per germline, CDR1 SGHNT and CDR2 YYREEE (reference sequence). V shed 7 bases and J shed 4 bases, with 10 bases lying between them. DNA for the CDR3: TGTGCCAGCCACTTACGAGCAGATACGCAGTATTTT. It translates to CASHLRADTQYF.

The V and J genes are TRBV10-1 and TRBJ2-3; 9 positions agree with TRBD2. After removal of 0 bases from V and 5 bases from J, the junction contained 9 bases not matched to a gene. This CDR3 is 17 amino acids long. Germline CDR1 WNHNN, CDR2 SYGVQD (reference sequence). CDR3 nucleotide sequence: TGCGCCAGCAGTGAGTCGATGAGCGGGAGGAGATTAGATACGCAGTATTTT. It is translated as CASSESMSGRRLDTQYF.

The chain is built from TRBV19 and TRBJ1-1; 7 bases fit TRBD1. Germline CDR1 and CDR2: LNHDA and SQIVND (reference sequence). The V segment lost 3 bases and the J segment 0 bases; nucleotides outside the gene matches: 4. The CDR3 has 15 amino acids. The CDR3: CASSILGTVNTEAFF. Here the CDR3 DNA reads TGTGCCAGTAGTATCTTGGGGACAGTGAACACTGAAGCTTTCTTT.

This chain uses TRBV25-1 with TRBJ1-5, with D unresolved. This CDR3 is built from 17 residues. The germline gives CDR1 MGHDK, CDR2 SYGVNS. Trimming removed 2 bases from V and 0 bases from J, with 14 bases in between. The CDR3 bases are TGTGCCAGCAGTGAAGGTGGAGTCGGCTATAGCAATCAGCCCCAGCATTTT. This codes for CASSEGGVGYSNQPQHF.

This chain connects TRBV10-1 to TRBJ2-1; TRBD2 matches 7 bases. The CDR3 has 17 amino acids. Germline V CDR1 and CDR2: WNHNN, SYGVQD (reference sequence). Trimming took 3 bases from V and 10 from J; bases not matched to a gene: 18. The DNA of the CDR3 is TGCGCCAGCAGTGATCCCCGTCGTGGGGGGGGAGGGCGCGAGCAGTTCTTC. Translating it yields CASSDPRRGGGGREQFF.

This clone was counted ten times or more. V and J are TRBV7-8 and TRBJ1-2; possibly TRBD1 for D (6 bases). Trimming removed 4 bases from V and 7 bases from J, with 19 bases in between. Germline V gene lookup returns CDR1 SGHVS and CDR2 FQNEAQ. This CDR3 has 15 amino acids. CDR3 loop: CASSSGIWTDSGYTF. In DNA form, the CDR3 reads TGTGCCAGCAGCTCCGGAATTTGGACAGATAGTGGCTACACCTTC.

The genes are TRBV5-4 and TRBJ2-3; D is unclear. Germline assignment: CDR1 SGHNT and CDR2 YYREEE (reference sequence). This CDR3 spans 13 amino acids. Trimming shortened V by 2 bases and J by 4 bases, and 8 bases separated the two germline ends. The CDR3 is CASSFSSPDTQYF. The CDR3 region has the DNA TGTGCCAGCAGCTTTAGTAGCCCAGATACGCAGTATTTT.

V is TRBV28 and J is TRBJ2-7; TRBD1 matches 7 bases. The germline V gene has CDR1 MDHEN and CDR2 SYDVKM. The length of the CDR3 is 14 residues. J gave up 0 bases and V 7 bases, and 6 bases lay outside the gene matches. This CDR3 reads CASIPGQISYEQYF. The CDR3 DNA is TGTGCCAGCATTCCGGGACAGATCTCCTACGAGCAGTACTTC.

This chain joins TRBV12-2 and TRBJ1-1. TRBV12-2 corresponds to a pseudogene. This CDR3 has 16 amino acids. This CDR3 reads CASRSSGGSGNTEAFF. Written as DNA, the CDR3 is TGTGCAAGTCGTTCGTCCGGAGGGTCGGGGAACACTGAAGCTTTCTTT.

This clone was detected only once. The chain's CDR3 is CASSLGPQPGGNTIYF. CDR3 DNA sequence: TGCGCCAGCAGCTTGGGGCCCCAGCCGGGTGGAAACACCATATATTTT. This chain connects TRBV5-1 to TRBJ1-3, with D unresolved. V was pared by 0 bases and J by 3 bases, with 13 bases between. The CDR3 sequence is 16 residues long. CDR1 is SGHRS and CDR2 is YFSETQ in the germline V gene.

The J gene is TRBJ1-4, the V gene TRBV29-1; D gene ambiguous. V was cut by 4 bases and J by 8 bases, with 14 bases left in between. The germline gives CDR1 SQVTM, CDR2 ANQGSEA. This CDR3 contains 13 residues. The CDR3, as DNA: TGCAGCGTTGCGGTGAGAGTTGAGGAAAAACTGTTTTTT. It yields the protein CSVAVRVEEKLFF.

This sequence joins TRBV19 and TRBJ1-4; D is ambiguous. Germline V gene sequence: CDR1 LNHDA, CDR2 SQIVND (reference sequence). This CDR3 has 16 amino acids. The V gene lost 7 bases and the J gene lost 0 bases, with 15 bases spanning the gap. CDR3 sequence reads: CASTNFGDATNEKLFF. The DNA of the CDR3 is TGTGCCAGTACCAATTTCGGGGATGCAACTAATGAAAAACTGTTTTTT.

The CDR3: CASSPRTSGEGEQFF. The CDR3 nucleotides are TGTGCCAGCAGTCCGCGGACTAGCGGGGAGGGTGAGCAGTTCTTC. The V call is TRBV27, the J call TRBJ2-1; 12 bases map to TRBD2. Trimming cost V 5 bases and J 9 bases; bases outside gene matches: 8. CDR1 MNHEY and CDR2 SMNVEV come from the germline V gene (reference sequence). The CDR3 covers 15 residues.